This T cell receptor beta chain was sequenced in a study of blood T cell repertoires in COVID-19. Study-level information: In each case, the material was cDNA or gDNA derived from T cells, B-cell-depleted T cells, or PBMCs.

The CDR3 loop spans 17 amino acids. Germline values: CDR1 SGHRS, CDR2 YFSETQ. The V gene lost 4 bases and the J gene lost 0 bases, with 19 bases spanning the gap. Clones were read by immunoSEQ multiplex PCR, and TCRdb kept only the in-frame ones, dropping some. The sample contains around 400,000 clones, roughly 80% of which appear only once. Allocation to cohorts depended on clinical history reported by the participants. The sequenced sample consisted of PBMCs or T cells enriched from blood (not recorded which). This rearrangement joins TRBV5-1 to TRBJ1-1, with D perhaps matching TRBD1 (5 bases). This clonotype originated in a woman aged 50 to 60 who had recovered from COVID-19. CDR3 DNA sequence: TGCGCCAGCAGCCCCGGACAAGTAAATCTTATGAACACTGAAGCTTTCTTT. Protein sequence: CASSPGQVNLMNTEAFF.